The 29 T cell receptor beta chains in this list originate from one sample, sequenced in a study of T cell repertoires in cytomegalovirus infection. TCRdb re-analysed the reads in MiXCR, keeping a single row per CDR3 protein. The sample contains roughly 160,000 distinct CDR3 sequences, roughly 21% of which appear only once. Which antigens these TCRs recognize remains unknown. The sequencing here drew on CD8+ T cells from cultured PBMCs, taken from culture after CMV antigen stimulation. Receptors were obtained from a human donor in good health (CMV status not recorded). Some clones in this sample may be carry-over from other donors' samples.

This clonotype was detected only a few times. The rearrangement uses TRBV7-9 and TRBJ1-2; the D gene is possibly TRBD1 (5 bases). The V end lost 3 bases, the J end lost 5 bases, and 16 bases lay between the germline ends. This CDR3 is 15 amino acids long. Germline lookup yields CDR1 SEHNR and CDR2 FQNEAQ (reference sequence). The CDR3 is CASSFPERGRYGYTF. The CDR3 DNA is TGTGCCAGCAGCTTCCCGGAGAGGGGTCGTTATGGCTACACCTTC.

The chain joins TRBV7-9 to TRBJ2-7; TRBD2 might be the D (7 bases). The CDR3 has 19 residues. The V gene's germline CDR1 is SEHNR and CDR2 FQNEAQ (reference sequence). V lost 5 bases, J lost 1 base, and 27 bases lay in between. This CDR3 reads CASSGSIREGGTLSYEQYF. The CDR3 coding sequence is TGTGCCAGCAGCGGATCAATCAGGGAGGGGGGCACTTTGTCCTACGAGCAGTACTTC.

This clonotype appeared a few times. The chain carries TRBV12-3 or TRBV12-4 and TRBJ2-1; either TRBD1 or TRBD2 may supply D (6 bases each). Trimming left V 0 bases short and J 9 bases short, with 12 bases between. The CDR3 extends over 14 amino acids. In DNA form, the CDR3 reads TGTGCCAGCAGTTTAGCGGGGGCCGGGGGTGAGCAGTTCTTC. Residues: CASSLAGAGGEQFF.

This clonotype was recorded a few times. The chain employs TRBV27 and TRBJ1-1; 8 bases are a match to TRBD1. Germline V gives CDR1 MNHEY, CDR2 SMNVEV (reference sequence). The length of the CDR3 is 13 residues. The V gene end was trimmed by 7 bases and the J gene end by 5 bases; junction bases not matched to a gene: 6. The CDR3 sequence is CASTGGGRTEAFF. For the CDR3, the DNA is TGTGCCAGCACAGGGGGCGGTAGGACTGAAGCTTTCTTT.

This clonotype has only a few counts. V is TRBV7-8 and J is TRBJ2-5, with D maybe TRBD1 (5 bases). In germline, CDR1 is SGHVS, CDR2 FQNEAQ. Between the trimmed V and J ends, which lost 3 bases and 2 bases, there was a span of 10 bases. This CDR3 spans 14 amino acids. The CDR3 DNA reads TGTGCCAGCAGCTTCTTTACAGGACAAGAGACCCAGTACTTC. It encodes CASSFFTGQETQYF.

The chain is built from TRBV6-1 and TRBJ1-5; 7 nucleotides agree with TRBD1. The CDR3 sequence is 15 residues long. Germline CDR1 MNHNS, CDR2 SASEGT. The junction had 6 bases not matched to a gene; V was cut back by 1 base and J by 6 bases. The CDR3 loop reads CASSEERGRFQPQHF. Here the CDR3 DNA reads TGTGCCAGCAGTGAAGAGAGGGGGCGCTTTCAGCCCCAGCATTTT.

V usage is TRBV7-2 and J usage is TRBJ1-3; 7 positions agree with TRBD1. CDR1 and CDR2 (germline): SGHTA, FQGNSA. The junction had 8 bases not matched to a gene; V was cut back by 2 bases and J by 4 bases. The CDR3 has 16 amino acids. CDR3 nucleotides: TGTGCCAGCAGCTTATCGGACAGGCAGGGAGGAAACACCATATATTTT. Its protein is CASSLSDRQGGNTIYF. The full variable domain, completed using reference TRBV7-2 and TRBJ1-3, is GAGVSQSPSNKVTEKGKDVELRCDPISGHTALYWYRQSLGQGLEFLIYFQGNSAPDKSGLPSDRFSAERTGGSVSTLTIQRTQQEDSAVYLCASSLSDRQGGNTIYFGEGSWLTVV.

The chain joins TRBV7-9 to TRBJ1-5; possibly TRBD1 for D (6 bases). The CDR3 runs 13 residues. CDR1 SEHNR and CDR2 FQNEAQ come from the germline V gene (reference sequence). The germline V and J ends were trimmed by 11 bases and 3 bases, with 14 bases remaining between them. CDR3 sequence (DNA): TGTGCCTCAGCGGGGGCAAACAATCAGCCCCAGCATTTT. Its translation is CASAGANNQPQHF. Complete variable domain (other parts from reference TRBV7-9 and TRBJ1-5): DTGVSQNPRHKITKRGQNVTFRCDPISEHNRLYWYRQTLGQGPEFLTYFQNEAQLEKSRLLSDRFSAERPKGSFSTLEIQRTEQGDSAMYLCASAGANNQPQHFGDGTRLSIL.

V is TRBV12-3 or TRBV12-4 and J is TRBJ1-6, with a weak D call TRBD1 (5 bases). The CDR3 contains 13 residues. Trimming pared 7 bases from V and 8 bases from J, leaving 12 bases between. The CDR3 region is CASKGRLHSPLHF. The CDR3 coding sequence is TGTGCCAGCAAGGGACGGTTACATTCACCCCTCCACTTT.

This clonotype was found once. CDR3 DNA: TGTGCCTGGAACTACGGGACGGTGAACACTGAAGCTTTCTTT. It translates to CAWNYGTVNTEAFF. V usage is TRBV30 and J usage is TRBJ1-1, with D tentatively TRBD1 (5 bases). From germline, CDR1 is GTSNPN and CDR2 SVGIG (reference sequence). The CDR3 contains 14 residues. V gave up 4 bases and J gave up 0 bases, with 12 bases separating them.

This clonotype turned up a few times. The chain combines TRBV28 with TRBJ2-4; 7 bases fit TRBD1. The CDR3 covers 16 residues. Germline CDR1 reads MDHEN; CDR2 reads SYDVKM. Trimming removed 3 bases from V and 0 bases from J; junction bases left unmatched: 5. CDR3 nucleotide sequence: TGTGCCAGCAGTTTGACAGGGACCCTAGCCAAAAACATTCAGTACTTC. Its protein product is CASSLTGTLAKNIQYF.

CDR3 region: CASSLTGPRAYEQYF. The CDR3 nucleotides are TGCGCCAGCAGCTTAACCGGGCCAAGGGCCTACGAGCAGTACTTC. This chain joins TRBV5-1 and TRBJ2-7; D not certain. V was clipped by 2 bases and J by 2 bases, with 14 bases between them. The CDR3 spans 15 residues. CDR1 and CDR2 from the germline V gene are SGHRS and YFSETQ.

This clonotype was seen a handful of times. Mismatch with germline at one junction end may stem from a read error. The chain links TRBV7-9 to TRBJ2-1; 8 nucleotides line up with TRBD2. Germline V gives CDR1 SEHNR, CDR2 FQNEAQ (reference sequence). The CDR3 loop spans 13 amino acids. CDR3: CASSLGSGGFPHF. CDR3 coding DNA: TGTGCCAGCAGCTTAGGGAGCGGGGGATTTCCCCACTTC.

This clonotype came up a few times. The chain couples TRBV11-2 to TRBJ1-1; a weak D match, TRBD1 (5 bases). CDR3 length equals 15 residues. V was trimmed by 6 bases and J by 0 bases, leaving 14 bases between them. Germline V gene sequence: CDR1 SGHAT, CDR2 FQNNGV. CDR3 residues: CASSPGTDLNTEAFF. The CDR3 nucleotides read TGTGCCAGCAGTCCCGGGACTGATTTGAACACTGAAGCTTTCTTT.

This clonotype appeared a few times. CDR3 nucleotides: TGTGCCAGCAGTGGGGTTTTGAACAGGGTAGCCAATTCCTACGAGCAGTACTTC. This codes for CASSGVLNRVANSYEQYF. V is TRBV2 and J is TRBJ2-7, with D maybe TRBD1 (6 bases). Germline V CDR1 and CDR2: SNHLY, FYNNEI. The V end was cut by 4 bases, the J end by 1 base, with 23 bases between. This CDR3 is built from 18 residues.

The chain recombines TRBV30 with TRBJ2-2; D might be TRBD2 (5 bases). The CDR3 spans 14 residues. The V gene lost 6 bases and the J gene lost 3 bases, with 14 bases spanning the gap. CDR1 is GTSNPN and CDR2 is SVGIG in the germline V gene (reference sequence). CDR3 residues: CACLGLAYTGELFF. The CDR3 DNA is TGTGCCTGTCTCGGCCTAGCCTACACCGGGGAGCTGTTTTTT.

This clonotype was counted at least ten times. The chain is built from TRBV7-9 and TRBJ2-1; the match to TRBD2 covers 15 bases. CDR1 SEHNR and CDR2 FQNEAQ come from the germline V gene (reference sequence). V shed 2 bases and J 3 bases; nucleotides not matched to a gene: 2. This CDR3 is 17 amino acids long. CDR3 loop: CASSLPGLAGGYNEQFF. Here the CDR3 DNA reads TGTGCCAGCAGCTTACCGGGACTAGCGGGGGGCTACAATGAGCAGTTCTTC.

CDR3 sequence: CASSEGTTLLPTDTQYF. CDR3 nucleotide sequence: TGTGCCAGCAGCGAAGGGACTACCCTGTTACCCACAGATACGCAGTATTTT. The rearrangement uses TRBV7-2 and TRBJ2-3, with 7 bases fitting TRBD2. V dropped 5 bases and J dropped 2; count of bases not matched to a gene: 13. Looked up from germline, CDR1 is SGHTA and CDR2 is FQGNSA. This CDR3 has 17 amino acids. The complete variable domain, with remaining parts taken from reference TRBV7-2 and TRBJ2-3, reads GAGVSQSPSNKVTEKGKDVELRCDPISGHTALYWYRQSLGQGLEFLIYFQGNSAPDKSGLPSDRFSAERTGGSVSTLTIQRTQQEDSAVYLCASSEGTTLLPTDTQYFGPGTRLTVL.

V is TRBV12-3 or TRBV12-4 and J is TRBJ1-2; 8 bases match TRBD1. This CDR3 has 14 amino acids. V lost 2 bases and J lost 6; bases outside the gene matches: 5. CDR3 nucleotides: TGTGCCAGCAGTTTACTGGACAGGGTGGATGGCTACACCTTC. It yields the protein CASSLLDRVDGYTF.

This clonotype was picked up a small number of times. The chain couples TRBV25-1 to TRBJ2-7; TRBD1 matches at 9 bases. Germline V lookup: CDR1 MGHDK, CDR2 SYGVNS. With 4 bases clipped from V and 3 bases from J, the junction kept 13 bases outside the gene matches. There are 17 residues in the CDR3. CDR3 sequence (DNA): TGTGCCAGCAGTGGGGGTTCGGGGACAGGGAATCACTACGAGCAGTACTTC. This encodes CASSGGSGTGNHYEQYF.

Only a few counts were recorded for this clonotype. J is TRBJ1-5 and V is TRBV6-5, with 9 bases identical to TRBD1. CDR1 is MNHEY and CDR2 is SVGAGI in the germline V gene. The CDR3 length is 13 residues. V dropped 10 bases and J dropped 7; count of bases not matched to a gene: 8. As DNA, the CDR3 is TGTGCCACCGGGACAGGGATACAACAGCCCCAGCATTTT. Amino acids: CATGTGIQQPQHF.

This clonotype was detected many times. One end of the junction is discordant with germline, which a read error may explain. V usage is TRBV4-1 and J usage is TRBJ1-1; TRBD1 might be the D (5 bases). CDR1 is MGHRA, CDR2 YSYEKL, per germline. The CDR3 has 12 amino acids. CDR3 protein: CASSQGNTEAFF. The DNA of the CDR3 is TGTGCCAGCAGCCAGGGAAACACTGAAGCTTTCTTT.

About this clonotype itself: A single base separates this from a much larger clone, so it may be a read error. The chain carries TRBV6-2 or TRBV6-3 and TRBJ2-1; 11 nucleotides match TRBD2. Germline assignment: CDR1 MNHEY and CDR2 SVGEGT. CDR3 size: 15 residues. J lost 5 bases, V lost 0 bases, and 0 bases had no gene match. The CDR3 DNA sequence: TGTGCCAGCAGTTACTCGACTAGCGGGGACAATGAGCAGTTCTTC. Amino acid sequence: CASSYSTSGDNEQFF.

This clonotype occurred a few times. The rearrangement joins TRBV7-2 to TRBJ2-1; TRBD2 aligns across 16 bases. CDR1 SGHTA and CDR2 FQGNSA come from the germline V gene. The V gene end was trimmed by 2 bases and the J gene end by 8 bases; junction bases not matched to a gene: 12. This CDR3 contains 19 residues. The CDR3 DNA is TGTGCCAGCAGCTTACCGGGACTAGCGGGGGGGAGCCGATTCGATGAGCAGTTCTTC. It codes for CASSLPGLAGGSRFDEQFF.

This clonotype has more than one count but fewer than ten. This chain uses TRBV6-1 with TRBJ2-2; 8 nucleotides agree with TRBD1. The CDR3 loop spans 17 amino acids. The trim removed 5 bases at V and 3 bases at J, leaving 11 bases unmatched. Germline CDR1 and CDR2: MNHNS and SASEGT. DNA for the CDR3: TGTGCCAGCAGTCCGGACAGGGAAGCCCAACACACCGGGGAGCTGTTTTTT. It encodes CASSPDREAQHTGELFF.

Many counts were recorded for this clonotype. V and J are TRBV20-1 and TRBJ2-5, with D possibly being TRBD2 (5 bases). The CDR3 has 14 residues. Per germline, CDR1 DFQATT and CDR2 SNEGSKA (reference sequence). Deletions cut 1 base from V and 5 bases from J, with 14 bases between. CDR3 nucleotides: TGCAGTGCTAGAGGGACTGCCCCCTCGGAGACCCAGTACTTC. It yields the protein CSARGTAPSETQYF.

This rearrangement joins TRBV28 to TRBJ2-3, with D maybe TRBD2 (7 bases). Germline V gene lookup returns CDR1 MDHEN and CDR2 SYDVKM. This CDR3 spans 16 amino acids. V gave up 8 bases and J gave up 2 bases, with 20 bases separating them. The CDR3 DNA is TGTGCCAGCCTACGGGGGGCGCAGCGTATCACAGATACGCAGTATTTT. Translating gives CASLRGAQRITDTQYF.

The chain links TRBV7-9 to TRBJ2-1; D call uncertain. Germline values: CDR1 SEHNR, CDR2 FQNEAQ (reference sequence). Trimming stripped 2 bases from V and 4 bases from J, with 12 bases between. The CDR3 is made up of 15 amino acids. DNA for the CDR3: TGTGCCAGCAGCTTACCCAGTGGGCCTTACAATGAGCAGTTCTTC. Translating it yields CASSLPSGPYNEQFF.

This clonotype was seen a few times. The chain is built from TRBV12-3 or TRBV12-4 and TRBJ1-1; D is undetermined. Trimming removed 6 bases at V and 0 bases at J, with 14 bases between. The CDR3 extends over 15 amino acids. The CDR3: CASSPSPDLNTEAFF. CDR3 in DNA: TGTGCCAGCAGCCCCTCTCCGGACCTGAACACTGAAGCTTTCTTT.